This T cell receptor (beta chain) was profiled in a study of cytomegalovirus exposure and HLA in healthy donors. In the PCR, 60 Vbeta and 13 Jbeta primers were used. Method: immunoSEQ multiplex PCR; TCRdb's copy keeps in-frame clones and lacks some. The sample holds 150,000 to 200,000 clones, around 80% seen once. In germline, CDR1 is SGHTA, CDR2 FQGNSA. Unmatched junction bases numbered 9, after V lost 5 bases and J lost 5 bases. The CDR3 totals 15 residues. The material sequenced was PBMCs. The TCR sequence derives from a girl between 10 and 17 years old in good health and CMV-seropositive. J is TRBJ2-7 and V is TRBV7-2; 10 bases align to TRBD2. The CDR3 DNA follows: TGTGCCAGCAGCCCCCGGACTAGCGGCGTGCACGAGCAGTACTTC. Amino acids: CASSPRTSGVHEQYF.